The clone carrying this TCR beta chain has more than one count but fewer than ten. Trimming left V 3 bases short and J 2 bases short, with 13 bases between. In germline, CDR1 is MNHEY, CDR2 SMNVEV (reference sequence). CDR3 length: 15 residues. The data were taken from a study of T cells in Graves' hyperthyroidism and ophthalmopathy. Amplification yielded TCR beta CDR3 regions, with RNA transcripts as the source. HTBI primers were used for first-round RT-PCR of the TCR CDR3. A single record per CDR3 protein comes from TCRdb applying MiXCR to the multiplex PCR reads. This table has about half a million distinct CDR3 sequences, approximately 23% appearing once.

This receptor was obtained from a woman aged 70-85 years with Graves' ophthalmopathy. The V gene is TRBV27, the J gene TRBJ1-1; no reliable D call. Specimen: blood. The CDR3 nucleotides read TGTGCCAGCAGTTTTTCTCTCAGGCCTAACACTGAAGCTTTCTTT. Translation: CASSFSLRPNTEAFF.